A selection of T cell receptor beta chains follows, all from one sample in a study of tumor-infiltrating lymphocytes in primary liver carcinoma. One entry per CDR3 protein results from TCRdb running MiXCR on the multiplex PCR reads. Altogether about 320,000 distinct CDR3 sequences are present, about 60% being singletons, with the ten largest covering about 9.4%. Sequenced material: peripheral blood. Receptors originate from a man in his forties or fifties with primary liver carcinoma and hepatitis B virus infection. Both conserved end residues are trimmed from each CDR3. D genes are given only for firm matches. The size field is filled for only some rows; it gives once, few, many or a size class.

clone_size j_call v_call d_call cdr3_aa
. TRBJ2-2 TRBV6-1 TRBD1 ASSLPGTGNTGELF
. TRBJ1-5 TRBV30 . AWRGGGDNQPQH
. TRBJ2-2 TRBV11-1 TRBD2 ASRETGGITVELF
. TRBJ1-1 TRBV5-1 TRBD1 VSRVQGATEAF
few TRBJ2-1 TRBV28 TRBD2 ASYGLAGATYNEQF
few TRBJ2-6 TRBV28 . ACSRGSGANVLT
. TRBJ2-3 TRBV29-1 . SAGGGSLTPDTQY
. TRBJ2-5 TRBV5-1 . ASSLDPDKTLY
few TRBJ2-7 TRBV12-3/TRBV12-4 TRBD2 ASSLDLGTSVYEQY
few TRBJ2-1 TRBV5-1 . ASSLRTDSYNEQF
many TRBJ2-7 TRBV6-1 . ASSERYEQY
. TRBJ1-5 TRBV29-1 . SVPMGLGDQPQH
. TRBJ2-2 TRBV6-6 . DSSWTGFTGELF
. TRBJ2-1 TRBV5-4 . ASSFASGRIYNEQL
. TRBJ2-5 TRBV11-3 TRBD2 ASSIPYGLVGETQY
. TRBJ1-4 TRBV28 TRBD1 ASSWDRANQKMF
. TRBJ2-7 TRBV2 . ASTPVSYEQY
few TRBJ1-5 TRBV10-1 . ASSRGLDQPQH
many TRBJ2-5 TRBV7-9 . ASSLLETQY
. TRBJ2-3 TRBV12-3/TRBV12-4 TRBD2 ASRTSGIGTDTQC
many TRBJ2-7 TRBV11-2 . ASSLRAPEDEQY
. TRBJ2-7 TRBV6-1 . ASTPGRHSYEQN
many TRBJ2-1 TRBV6-6 TRBD2 ASSNTAGNEQF
. TRBJ1-5 TRBV5-5 . ASSESGLVSNQPHH
once TRBJ2-5 TRBV7-8 . ASIPTEAAQETQY
. TRBJ1-4 TRBV30 . AWRRRGATNEKLF
. TRBJ2-7 TRBV4-1 TRBD2 ASSLDILAGSSYEEY
few TRBJ2-5 TRBV5-6 . ASSWDQGQETQY
. TRBJ2-2 TRBV28 . ATWASSPGKLF
many TRBJ2-3 TRBV12-3/TRBV12-4 TRBD2 ASSPGLAGIDTQY
. TRBJ1-5 TRBV5-1 . ASSMVGEDQPQH
. TRBJ1-3 TRBV5-1 TRBD1 ASQGQGGNTIY
. TRBJ1-5 TRBV6-2/TRBV6-3 . ASTLTSSASGQPQH
. TRBJ2-7 TRBV7-8 . ACSFAGAGEQY
many TRBJ2-2 TRBV4-2 . ASSQGGATGELF
. TRBJ2-7 TRBV29-1 TRBD1 SAARTGSSFEQY
. TRBJ1-2 TRBV6-2/TRBV6-3 . TSSYPRDGKYDYT